The rows below give T cell receptor beta chains drawn from one sample of a study of blood T cell repertoires in COVID-19. Profiling relied on immunoSEQ multiplex PCR, and the TCRdb table lists in-frame clones only, not all of them. The table has about 250,000 clones, around 90% seen once. The sequenced sample consisted of PBMCs or T cells enriched from blood (not recorded which). The source of these receptors is a woman in her 50s who had recovered from COVID-19. Both conserved end residues are part of each CDR3. The order of the fields is clone size, J gene, D gene, V gene, CDR3 DNA, CDR3 protein. D genes are given only for firm matches. The size field is filled for only some rows; it gives once, few, many or a size class.

clone size: few
J gene: TRBJ1-2
D gene: -
V gene: TRBV5-6
CDR3 DNA: TGTGCCAGCCAGTTGCAAAACTATGGCTACACCTTC
CDR3 protein: CASQLQNYGYTF

clone size: -
J gene: TRBJ1-1
D gene: TRBD1
V gene: TRBV6-5
CDR3 DNA: TGTGCCAGCAGTACGGACAGGGCTCCGTGGACTGAAGCTTTCTTT
CDR3 protein: CASSTDRAPWTEAFF

clone size: once
J gene: TRBJ2-5
D gene: TRBD2
V gene: TRBV29-1
CDR3 DNA: TGCAGCGTTCACGGTATGGGGAAGACTAGCGGGAGGGATGGAGAGACCCAGTACTTC
CDR3 protein: CSVHGMGKTSGRDGETQYF

clone size: -
J gene: TRBJ1-6
D gene: TRBD1
V gene: TRBV2
CDR3 DNA: TGTGCCAGCAAAGGACAGGGGAATAATTCACCCCTCCACTTT
CDR3 protein: CASKGQGNNSPLHF

clone size: once
J gene: TRBJ2-1
D gene: -
V gene: TRBV25-1
CDR3 DNA: TGTGCCAGCATCGGGGTACATGAGCAGTTCTTC
CDR3 protein: CASIGVHEQFF

clone size: -
J gene: TRBJ2-3
D gene: TRBD1
V gene: TRBV18
CDR3 DNA: TGTGCCAGCTCATCCTGGGGACAGAAAGTCACAGATACGCAGTATTTT
CDR3 protein: CASSSWGQKVTDTQYF

clone size: -
J gene: TRBJ1-1
D gene: TRBD1
V gene: TRBV6-5
CDR3 DNA: TGTGCCAGCAGTTACCTGGGACAGGGGGCCAGAGAAGAATCTTTCTTT
CDR3 protein: CASSYLGQGAREESFF

clone size: -
J gene: TRBJ2-3
D gene: TRBD2
V gene: TRBV9
CDR3 DNA: TGTGCCAGCAGCGCCTTAGCGGGAGGGGCAGATACGCAGTATTTT
CDR3 protein: CASSALAGGADTQYF

clone size: once
J gene: TRBJ2-7
D gene: TRBD2
V gene: TRBV28
CDR3 DNA: TGTGCCAGCAGTTTAAGGCAGGCTAGCGGGAACTACGAGCAGTACTTC
CDR3 protein: CASSLRQASGNYEQYF

clone size: -
J gene: TRBJ1-6
D gene: TRBD1
V gene: TRBV6-1
CDR3 DNA: TGTGCCAGCAGTGATCCGGGACAGGGATACTATAATTCACCCCTCCACTTT
CDR3 protein: CASSDPGQGYYNSPLHF

clone size: -
J gene: TRBJ1-5
D gene: -
V gene: TRBV28
CDR3 DNA: TGTGCCAGCATTAAACAGGGGCCCCAGCATTTT
CDR3 protein: CASIKQGPQHF

clone size: -
J gene: TRBJ1-2
D gene: TRBD1
V gene: TRBV7-9
CDR3 DNA: TGTGCCAGCAGCTTCGGACAGGAAAGCTATGGCTACACCTTC
CDR3 protein: CASSFGQESYGYTF

clone size: -
J gene: TRBJ2-1
D gene: TRBD2
V gene: TRBV11-2
CDR3 DNA: TGTGCCAGCAGCTTAGCCCGGACTAGCGGCCCCCGCGGCGGGCAGTTCTTC
CDR3 protein: CASSLARTSGPRGGQFF

clone size: -
J gene: TRBJ1-2
D gene: -
V gene: TRBV19
CDR3 DNA: TGTGCCAGTAGTACGCGGGACTCCACACCTAACTATGGCTACACCTTC
CDR3 protein: CASSTRDSTPNYGYTF

clone size: -
J gene: TRBJ2-7
D gene: -
V gene: TRBV21-1
CDR3 DNA: TGTGCCAGCAGCCTCCGGGGAAGCGGGAGGGCCTGCGAGCAGTACTTC
CDR3 protein: CASSLRGSGRACEQYF

clone size: once
J gene: TRBJ1-1
D gene: -
V gene: TRBV7-3
CDR3 DNA: TGTGCCAGCAGCCCAGGCTCGGGACACCCGAACACTGAAGCTTTCTTT
CDR3 protein: CASSPGSGHPNTEAFF

clone size: -
J gene: TRBJ2-2
D gene: TRBD2
V gene: TRBV6-2/TRBV6-3
CDR3 DNA: TGTGCCAGCAGTTACTCGCGGGAGCCCAATTCCGGGGAGCTGTTTTTT
CDR3 protein: CASSYSREPNSGELFF

clone size: -
J gene: TRBJ1-1
D gene: TRBD1
V gene: TRBV19
CDR3 DNA: TGTGCCAGTAGTCCCCGGGACAGGGGGCTTTTGAACACTGAAGCTTTCTTT
CDR3 protein: CASSPRDRGLLNTEAFF

clone size: -
J gene: TRBJ1-1
D gene: TRBD1
V gene: TRBV29-1
CDR3 DNA: TGCAGCGTCATCCGACCGACAGGGCTGAACACTGAAGCTTTCTTT
CDR3 protein: CSVIRPTGLNTEAFF

clone size: -
J gene: TRBJ1-3
D gene: -
V gene: TRBV15
CDR3 DNA: TGTGCCACCAGCAGAGATCGGGGGGCTGGAAACACCATATATTTT
CDR3 protein: CATSRDRGAGNTIYF

clone size: -
J gene: TRBJ1-1
D gene: -
V gene: TRBV19
CDR3 DNA: TGTGCCAGTAGGAACCGGGGGGACACTGAAGCTTTCTTT
CDR3 protein: CASRNRGDTEAFF

clone size: -
J gene: TRBJ1-1
D gene: TRBD1
V gene: TRBV30
CDR3 DNA: TGTGCCTGGAGTTCCGGTCGGACAGGGAACACTGAAGCTTTCTTT
CDR3 protein: CAWSSGRTGNTEAFF

clone size: -
J gene: TRBJ1-1
D gene: TRBD1
V gene: TRBV28
CDR3 DNA: TGTGCCAGCAGTTCCCTCCGACAGGGGGCGCGGAACACTGAAGCTTTCTTT
CDR3 protein: CASSSLRQGARNTEAFF

clone size: few
J gene: TRBJ2-7
D gene: -
V gene: TRBV6-1
CDR3 DNA: TGTGCCAGCAGTGAACTACCCCTAGCCCAGCCCCACGAGCAGTACTTC
CDR3 protein: CASSELPLAQPHEQYF

clone size: -
J gene: TRBJ1-2
D gene: TRBD1
V gene: TRBV28
CDR3 DNA: TGTGCCAGCAGTTTAGGGGGACAGGGGAACTTTGGCTACACCTTC
CDR3 protein: CASSLGGQGNFGYTF

clone size: -
J gene: TRBJ2-1
D gene: -
V gene: TRBV5-1
CDR3 DNA: TGCGCCAGCAGCCCAATTACTAGGACCGCGGGGAATGAGCAGTTCTTC
CDR3 protein: CASSPITRTAGNEQFF

clone size: -
J gene: TRBJ2-3
D gene: TRBD2
V gene: TRBV6-5
CDR3 DNA: TGTGCCAGCGCCCCGACAGCGGGAGTCACAGATACGCAGTATTTT
CDR3 protein: CASAPTAGVTDTQYF